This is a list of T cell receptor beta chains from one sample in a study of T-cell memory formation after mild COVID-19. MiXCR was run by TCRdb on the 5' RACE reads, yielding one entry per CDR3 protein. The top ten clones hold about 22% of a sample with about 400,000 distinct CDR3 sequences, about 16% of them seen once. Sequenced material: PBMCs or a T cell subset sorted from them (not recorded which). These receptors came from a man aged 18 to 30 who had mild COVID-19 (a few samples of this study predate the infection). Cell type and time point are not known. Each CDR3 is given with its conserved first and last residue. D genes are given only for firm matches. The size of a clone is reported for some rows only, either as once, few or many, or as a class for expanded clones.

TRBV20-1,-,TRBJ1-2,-,CSVTGLSGYTF,TGCAGTGTAACAGGGCTGTCGGGCTACACCTTC
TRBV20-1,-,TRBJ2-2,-,CSAGGRPNTGELFF,TGCAGTGCTGGGGGACGGCCGAACACCGGGGAGCTGTTTTTT
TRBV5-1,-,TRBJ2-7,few,CASRVQGGLSYEQYF,TGCGCCAGCAGGGTACAGGGGGGGTTGTCCTACGAGCAGTACTTC
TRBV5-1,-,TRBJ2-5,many,CASSALGGQETQYF,TGCGCCAGCAGCGCCCTTGGAGGGCAGGAGACCCAGTACTTC
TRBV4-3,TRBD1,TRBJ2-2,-,CASSQEDRTELFF,TGCGCCAGCAGCCAAGAGGACAGGACGGAGCTGTTTTTT
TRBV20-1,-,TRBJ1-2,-,CSARDTQGGGYTF,TGCAGTGCTAGAGATACACAGGGAGGTGGCTACACCTTC
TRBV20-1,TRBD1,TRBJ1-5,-,CSARRQGVGNQPQHF,TGCAGTGCGAGAAGACAGGGTGTGGGCAATCAGCCCCAGCATTTT
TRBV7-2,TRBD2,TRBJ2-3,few,CASSFQRGEGDTQYF,TGTGCCAGCAGCTTCCAGCGGGGAGAAGGAGATACGCAGTATTTT
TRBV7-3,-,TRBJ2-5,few,CASSLMWGETQYF,TGTGCCAGCAGCCTCATGTGGGGGGAGACCCAGTACTTC
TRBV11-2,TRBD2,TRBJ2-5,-,CASSLGGGGALETQYF,TGTGCCAGCAGCTTAGGTGGCGGGGGGGCTCTAGAGACCCAGTACTTC
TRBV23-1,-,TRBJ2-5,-,CASSPSEPGAEETQYF,TGCGCCAGCAGTCCTTCCGAACCGGGGGCCGAAGAGACCCAGTACTTC
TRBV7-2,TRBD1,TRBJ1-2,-,CASSQYGTGGFNYGYTF,TGTGCCAGCAGCCAATACGGGACAGGGGGATTTAACTATGGCTACACCTTC
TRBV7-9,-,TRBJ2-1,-,CASSSGQGDYNEQFF,TGTGCCAGCAGCAGCGGCCAGGGAGATTACAATGAGCAGTTCTTC
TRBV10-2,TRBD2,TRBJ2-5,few,CASHLAGEETQYF,TGCGCCAGCCACCTAGCGGGGGAAGAGACCCAGTACTTC
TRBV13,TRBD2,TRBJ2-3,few,CASSHGLAGALGTDTQYF,TGTGCCAGCAGCCACGGACTAGCGGGGGCCTTGGGCACAGATACGCAGTATTTT
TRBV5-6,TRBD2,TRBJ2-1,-,CASSLVGLAGGHEQFF,TGTGCCAGCAGCTTGGTGGGGCTAGCGGGGGGGCATGAGCAGTTCTTC
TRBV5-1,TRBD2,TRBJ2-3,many,CASSSPSGGDTQYF,TGCGCCAGCAGCTCGCCCAGCGGGGGAGATACGCAGTATTTT
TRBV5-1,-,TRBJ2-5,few,CASSSGGPPGETQYF,TGCGCCAGCAGTTCAGGGGGGCCCCCCGGGGAGACCCAGTACTTC
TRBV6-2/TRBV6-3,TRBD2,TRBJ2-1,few,CASRPWGTSGENEQFF,TGTGCCAGCAGGCCCTGGGGGACTAGCGGGGAGAATGAGCAGTTCTTC
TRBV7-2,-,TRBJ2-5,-,CASSSWTEQATQYF,TGTGCCAGCAGCTCATGGACGGAACAAGCTACCCAGTACTTC
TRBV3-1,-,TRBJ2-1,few,CASSRPEGANEQFF,TGTGCCAGCAGTCGCCCCGAAGGTGCAAATGAGCAGTTCTTC
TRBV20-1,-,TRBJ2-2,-,CSARSPGGGTGELFF,TGCAGTGCTAGATCCCCCGGGGGCGGCACCGGGGAGCTGTTTTTT
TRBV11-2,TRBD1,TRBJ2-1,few,CASSSMDRIFNEQFF,TGTGCCAGCAGCTCGATGGACAGGATCTTCAATGAGCAGTTCTTC
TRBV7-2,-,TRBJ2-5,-,CASSLIFMETQYF,TGTGCCAGCAGCCTAATTTTCATGGAGACCCAGTACTTC
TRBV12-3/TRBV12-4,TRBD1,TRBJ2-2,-,CASHGTGWTGELFF,TGTGCCAGCCATGGGACAGGGTGGACCGGGGAGCTGTTTTTT
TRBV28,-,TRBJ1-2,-,CASSPTYGYTF,TGTGCCAGCAGCCCCACCTATGGCTACACCTTC
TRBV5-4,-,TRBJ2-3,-,CASSGTSTDTQYF,TGTGCCAGCAGTGGGACCTCCACAGATACGCAGTATTTT
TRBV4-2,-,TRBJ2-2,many,CASSQDPPGNTGELFF,TGTGCCAGCAGCCAAGATCCGCCGGGGAACACCGGGGAGCTGTTTTTT
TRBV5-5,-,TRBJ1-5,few,CASSLVSGFSSQPQHF,TGTGCCAGCAGCCTTGTATCGGGGTTCAGTTCTCAGCCCCAGCATTTT